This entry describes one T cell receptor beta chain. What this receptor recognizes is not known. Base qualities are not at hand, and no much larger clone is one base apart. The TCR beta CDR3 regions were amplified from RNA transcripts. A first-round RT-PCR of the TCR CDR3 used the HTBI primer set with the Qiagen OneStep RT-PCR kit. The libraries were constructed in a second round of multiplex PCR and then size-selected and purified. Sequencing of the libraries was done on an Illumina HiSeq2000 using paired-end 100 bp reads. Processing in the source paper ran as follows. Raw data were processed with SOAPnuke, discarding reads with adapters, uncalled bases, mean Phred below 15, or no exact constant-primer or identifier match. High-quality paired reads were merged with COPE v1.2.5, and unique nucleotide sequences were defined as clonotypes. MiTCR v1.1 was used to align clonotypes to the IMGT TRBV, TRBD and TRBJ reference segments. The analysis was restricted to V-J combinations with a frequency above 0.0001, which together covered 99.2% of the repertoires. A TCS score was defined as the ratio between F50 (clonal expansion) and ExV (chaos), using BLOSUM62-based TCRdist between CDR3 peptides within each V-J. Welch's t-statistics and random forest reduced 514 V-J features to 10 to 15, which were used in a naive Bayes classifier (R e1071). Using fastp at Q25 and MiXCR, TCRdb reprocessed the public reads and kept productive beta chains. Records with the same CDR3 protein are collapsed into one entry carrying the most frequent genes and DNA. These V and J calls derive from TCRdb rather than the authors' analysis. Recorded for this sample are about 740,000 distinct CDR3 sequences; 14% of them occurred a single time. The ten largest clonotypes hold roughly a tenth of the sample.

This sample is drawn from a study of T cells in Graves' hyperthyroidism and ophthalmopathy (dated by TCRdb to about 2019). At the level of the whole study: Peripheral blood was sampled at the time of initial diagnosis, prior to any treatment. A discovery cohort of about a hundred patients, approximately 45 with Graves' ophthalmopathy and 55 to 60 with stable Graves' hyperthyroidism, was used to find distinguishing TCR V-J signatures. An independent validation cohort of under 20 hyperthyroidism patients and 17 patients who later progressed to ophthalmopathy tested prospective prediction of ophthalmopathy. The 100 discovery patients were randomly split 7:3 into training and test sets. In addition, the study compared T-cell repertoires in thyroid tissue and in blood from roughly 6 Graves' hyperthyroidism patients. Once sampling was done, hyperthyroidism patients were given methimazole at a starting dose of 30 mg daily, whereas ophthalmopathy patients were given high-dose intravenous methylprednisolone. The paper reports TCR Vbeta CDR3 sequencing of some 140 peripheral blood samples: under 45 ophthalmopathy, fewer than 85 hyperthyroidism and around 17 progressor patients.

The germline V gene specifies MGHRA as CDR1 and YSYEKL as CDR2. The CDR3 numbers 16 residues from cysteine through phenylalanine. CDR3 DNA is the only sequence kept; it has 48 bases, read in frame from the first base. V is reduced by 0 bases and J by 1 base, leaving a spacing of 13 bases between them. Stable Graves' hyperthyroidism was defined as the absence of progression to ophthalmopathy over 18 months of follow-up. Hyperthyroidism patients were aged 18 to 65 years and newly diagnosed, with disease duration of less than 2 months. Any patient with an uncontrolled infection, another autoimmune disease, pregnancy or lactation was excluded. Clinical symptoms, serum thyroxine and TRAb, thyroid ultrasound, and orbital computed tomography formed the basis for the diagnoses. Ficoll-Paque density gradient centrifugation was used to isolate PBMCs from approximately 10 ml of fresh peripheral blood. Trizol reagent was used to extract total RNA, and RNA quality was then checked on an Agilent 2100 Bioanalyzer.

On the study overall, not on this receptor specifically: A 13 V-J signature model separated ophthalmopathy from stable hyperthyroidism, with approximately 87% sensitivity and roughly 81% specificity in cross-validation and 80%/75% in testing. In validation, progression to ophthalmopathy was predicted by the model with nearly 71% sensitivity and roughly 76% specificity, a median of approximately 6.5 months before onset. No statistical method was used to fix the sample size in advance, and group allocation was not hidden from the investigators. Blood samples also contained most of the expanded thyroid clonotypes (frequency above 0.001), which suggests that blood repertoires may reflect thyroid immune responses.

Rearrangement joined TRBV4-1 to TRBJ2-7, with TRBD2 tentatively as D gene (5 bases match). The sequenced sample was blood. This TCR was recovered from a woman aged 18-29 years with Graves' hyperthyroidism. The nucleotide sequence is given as TGCGCCAGCAGCCAAGATTTGAGCGGTACTTCCTACGAGCAGTACTTC. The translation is CASSQDLSGTSYEQYF.